One and the same sample provided the 7 T cell receptor beta chains below, sequenced in a study of T-cell memory formation after mild COVID-19. TCRdb reprocessed the 5' RACE reads via MiXCR and lists one record per CDR3 protein. This table holds around 340,000 distinct CDR3 sequences, 15% to 20% found once. Specimen: PBMCs or a T cell subset sorted from them (not recorded which). The receptors were sampled from a young man who had mild COVID-19 (a few samples of this study predate the infection). Cell type and time point are not known.

This clonotype was seen only a few times. The germline gene is not matched at one end of the junction; a read error may be the cause. J is TRBJ2-3 and V is TRBV7-6; 8 nucleotides align to TRBD2. Germline CDR1 SGHVS, CDR2 FNYEAQ. The CDR3 spans 14 residues. CDR3 DNA sequence: TGTGCCAGCAGCCTAGCGGGCCGCACAGATACGCAGTATTTT. It specifies CASSLAGRTDTQYF.

Ten or more counts support this clonotype. The chain joins TRBV28 to TRBJ1-2; 9 nucleotides agree with TRBD1. The CDR3 contains 14 residues. J lost 4 bases, V lost 3 bases, and 3 bases had no gene match. Germline V gene data show CDR1 as MDHEN and CDR2 as SYDVKM. The CDR3 loop reads CASSFLDRGYGYTF. As DNA, the CDR3 is TGTGCCAGCAGTTTTTTGGACAGGGGCTATGGCTACACCTTC.

V and J are TRBV2 and TRBJ2-5; perhaps TRBD1 as D (6 bases). Germline V lookup: CDR1 SNHLY, CDR2 FYNNEI. The CDR3 is 14 amino acids. V shed 9 bases and J shed 4 bases, with 18 bases lying between them. The CDR3 nucleotides are TGTGCCAGGGGAAGATCGACAGGATCAGAGACCCAGTACTTC. Translated, it gives CARGRSTGSETQYF. Full variable domain (remainder filled in from reference TRBV2 and TRBJ2-5): EPEVTQTPSHQVTQMGQEVILRCVPISNHLYFYWYRQILGQKVEFLVSFYNNEISEKSEIFDDQFSVERPDGSNFTLKIRSTKLEDSAMYFCARGRSTGSETQYFGPGTRLLVL.

J is TRBJ1-2 and V is TRBV28, with D perhaps matching TRBD1 (5 bases). This CDR3 has 14 amino acids. The V gene lost 1 base and the J gene lost 0 bases, with 6 bases spanning the gap. The germline gives CDR1 MDHEN, CDR2 SYDVKM. CDR3 DNA: TGTGCCAGCAGTTTATCAGGGCCTAACTATGGCTACACCTTC. Translation gives CASSLSGPNYGYTF.

This clonotype turned up a few times. The J gene is TRBJ1-1, the V gene TRBV6-5; TRBD1 is a possible D gene (6 bases). The CDR3 loop spans 14 amino acids. Germline-derived CDR1 and CDR2 are MNHEY and SVGAGI. V gave up 0 bases and J gave up 8 bases, with 13 bases separating them. The CDR3 protein is CASSYSPGQGEAFF. DNA for the CDR3: TGTGCCAGCAGTTACTCCCCGGGACAAGGGGAAGCTTTCTTT.

This clonotype was detected only a few times. Here the CDR3 reads CASSLNGGQETQYF. The CDR3 DNA reads TGTGCCAGCAGCTTAAACGGGGGGCAAGAGACCCAGTACTTC. The J gene is TRBJ2-5, the V gene TRBV7-3, with 7 bases lining up with TRBD2. Trimming took 1 base from V and 2 from J; bases not matched to a gene: 1. The germline V gene encodes CDR1 SGHTA and CDR2 FQGTGA. This CDR3 has 14 residues.

This clonotype was seen more than once but under ten times. The chain couples TRBV7-9 to TRBJ2-7; 10 bases map to TRBD2. The CDR3 is 15 amino acids. CDR1 is SEHNR and CDR2 is FQNEAQ in the germline V gene (reference sequence). V lost 8 bases to trimming and J lost 2 bases; unmatched junction nucleotides: 9. Written as DNA, the CDR3 is TGTGCCAGCTCCGGAGTAGCGGGGGGTACCTACGAGCAGTACTTC. It specifies CASSGVAGGTYEQYF.